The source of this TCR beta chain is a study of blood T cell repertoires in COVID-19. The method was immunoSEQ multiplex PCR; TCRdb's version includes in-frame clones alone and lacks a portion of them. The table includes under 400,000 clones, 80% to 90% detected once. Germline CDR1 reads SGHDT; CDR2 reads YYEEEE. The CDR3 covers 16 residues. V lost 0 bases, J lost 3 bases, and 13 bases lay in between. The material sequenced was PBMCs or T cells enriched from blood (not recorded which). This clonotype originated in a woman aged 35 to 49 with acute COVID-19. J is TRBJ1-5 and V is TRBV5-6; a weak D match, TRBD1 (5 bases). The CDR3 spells CASSLANDRDNQPQHF. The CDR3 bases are TGTGCCAGCAGCTTGGCCAACGACAGAGACAATCAGCCCCAGCATTTT.